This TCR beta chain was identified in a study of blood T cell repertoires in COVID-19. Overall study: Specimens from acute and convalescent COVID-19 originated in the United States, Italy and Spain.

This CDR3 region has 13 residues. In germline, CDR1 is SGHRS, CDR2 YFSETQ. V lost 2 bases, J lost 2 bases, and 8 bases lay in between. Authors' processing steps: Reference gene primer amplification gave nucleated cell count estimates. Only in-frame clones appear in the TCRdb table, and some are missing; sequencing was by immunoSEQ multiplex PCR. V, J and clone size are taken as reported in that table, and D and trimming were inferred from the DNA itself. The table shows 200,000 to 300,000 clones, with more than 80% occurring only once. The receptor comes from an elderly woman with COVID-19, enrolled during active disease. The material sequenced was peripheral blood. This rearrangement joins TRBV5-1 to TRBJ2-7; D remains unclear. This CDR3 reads CASSFAATYEQYF. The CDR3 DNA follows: TGCGCCAGCAGCTTCGCGGCAACCTACGAGCAGTACTTC. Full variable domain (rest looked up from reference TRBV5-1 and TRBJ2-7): KAGVTQTPRYLIKTRGQQVTLSCSPISGHRSVSWYQQTPGQGLQFLFEYFSETQRNKGNFPGRFSGRQFSNSRSEMNVSTLELGDSALYLCASSFAATYEQYFGPGTRLTVT.